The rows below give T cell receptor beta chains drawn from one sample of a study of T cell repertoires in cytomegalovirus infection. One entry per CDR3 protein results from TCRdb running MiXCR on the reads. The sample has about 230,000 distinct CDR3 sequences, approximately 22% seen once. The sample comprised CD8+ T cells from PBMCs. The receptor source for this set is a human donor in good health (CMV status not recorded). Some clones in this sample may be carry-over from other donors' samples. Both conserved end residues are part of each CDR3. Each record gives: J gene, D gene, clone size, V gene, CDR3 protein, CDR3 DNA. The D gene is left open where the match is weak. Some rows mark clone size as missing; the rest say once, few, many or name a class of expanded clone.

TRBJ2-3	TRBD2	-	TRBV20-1	CSASLGGADTQYF	TGCAGTGCTAGTCTCGGGGGGGCAGATACGCAGTATTTT
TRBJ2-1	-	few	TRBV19	CASSMDSSSYNEQFF	TGTGCCAGTAGTATGGACTCAAGCTCCTACAATGAGCAGTTCTTC
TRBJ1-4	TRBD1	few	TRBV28	CASSFGGTENEKLFF	TGTGCCAGCAGTTTCGGGGGGACAGAGAATGAAAAACTGTTTTTT
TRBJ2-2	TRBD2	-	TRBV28	CASSPYSGGARTGELFF	TGTGCCAGCAGTCCCTATAGCGGGGGGGCCCGCACCGGGGAGCTGTTTTTT
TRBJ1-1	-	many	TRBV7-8	CASSVSRHNTEAFF	TGTGCCAGCAGCGTATCGAGGCATAACACTGAAGCTTTCTTT
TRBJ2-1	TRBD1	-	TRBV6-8	CASSTTGGGYEQFF	TGTGCCAGCAGTACTACAGGGGGAGGCTACGAGCAGTTCTTC
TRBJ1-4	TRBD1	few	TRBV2	CASSAIQGAQPYGEKLFF	TGTGCCAGCAGCGCAATACAGGGGGCGCAGCCCTATGGAGAAAAACTGTTTTTT
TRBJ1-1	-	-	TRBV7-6	CASSLRVPEAFF	TGTGCCAGCAGCTTACGGGTTCCTGAAGCTTTCTTT
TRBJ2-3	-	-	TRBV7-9	CASSPTPGTDTQYF	TGTGCCAGCAGCCCGACTCCAGGCACAGATACGCAGTATTTT
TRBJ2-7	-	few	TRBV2	CASSPGRDYEQYF	TGTGCCAGCAGCCCCGGCAGGGACTACGAGCAGTACTTC
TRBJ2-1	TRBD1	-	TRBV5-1	CASSSVQGAAGNEQFF	TGCGCCAGCAGCTCTGTACAGGGGGCGGCAGGCAATGAGCAGTTCTTC
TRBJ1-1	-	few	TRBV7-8	CASSFDKATGSGNTEAFF	TGTGCCAGCAGCTTCGACAAAGCGACAGGAAGCGGGAACACTGAAGCTTTCTTT
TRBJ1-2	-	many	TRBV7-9	CASSSGGYGYTF	TGTGCCAGCAGTTCCGGGGGCTATGGCTACACCTTC
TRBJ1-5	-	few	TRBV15	CATSSRWGNQPQHF	TGTGCCACCAGCAGCAGATGGGGCAATCAGCCCCAGCATTTT
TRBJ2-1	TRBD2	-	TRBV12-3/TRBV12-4	CASSSPSSGGPYNEQFF	TGTGCCAGCAGTTCCCCTTCTAGCGGGGGCCCGTACAATGAGCAGTTCTTC
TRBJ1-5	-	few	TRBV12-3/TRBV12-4	CASGGGYSNQPQHF	TGTGCCAGCGGGGGAGGGTATAGCAATCAGCCCCAGCATTTT
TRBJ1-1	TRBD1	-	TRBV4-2	CASSPDRGEMNTEAFF	TGTGCCAGCAGCCCGGACAGGGGAGAGATGAACACTGAAGCTTTCTTT
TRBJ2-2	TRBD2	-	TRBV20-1	CSATLAGGRGGELFF	TGCAGTGCTACCCTAGCGGGGGGCCGTGGCGGGGAGCTGTTTTTT
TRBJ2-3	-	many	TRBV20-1	CSARQAGGTDTQYF	TGCAGTGCTAGACAGGCCGGAGGCACAGATACGCAGTATTTT
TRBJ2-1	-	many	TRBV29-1	CSVERLGVLSHSSYNEQFF	TGCAGCGTTGAAAGGTTGGGGGTGCTCTCCCATAGCTCCTACAATGAGCAGTTCTTC
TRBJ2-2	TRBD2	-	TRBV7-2	CASSSRLGGGAGGELFF	TGTGCCAGCAGCTCACGACTAGGCGGGGGGGCCGGCGGGGAGCTGTTTTTT
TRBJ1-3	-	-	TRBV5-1	CASSFGSGNTIYF	TGCGCCAGCAGCTTCGGTTCCGGAAACACCATATATTTT
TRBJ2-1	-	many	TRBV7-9	CASSLGREQFF	TGTGCCAGCAGCTTAGGCCGGGAGCAGTTCTTC
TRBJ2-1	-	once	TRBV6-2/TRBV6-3	CASKGGNEQFF	TGTGCCAGCAAGGGTGGGAATGAGCAGTTCTTC
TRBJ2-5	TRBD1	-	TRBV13	CASSLVRRDSGLETQYF	TGTGCCAGCAGCTTAGTGCGACGGGACAGTGGACTGGAGACCCAGTACTTC
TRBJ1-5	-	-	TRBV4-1	CASSHRLSNQPQHF	TGCGCCAGCAGCCATCGGTTGAGCAATCAGCCCCAGCATTTT
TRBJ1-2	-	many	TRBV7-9	CASSLGPSYGYTF	TGTGCCAGCAGCTTAGGACCCAGCTATGGCTACACCTTC
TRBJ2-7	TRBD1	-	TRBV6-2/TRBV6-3	CASSRGTGGTGEQYF	TGTGCCAGCAGTCGAGGGACAGGTGGCACGGGAGAGCAGTACTTC
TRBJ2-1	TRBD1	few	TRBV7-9	CASSLVGQGDNEQFF	TGTGCCAGCAGCTTAGTTGGACAGGGTGATAATGAGCAGTTCTTC
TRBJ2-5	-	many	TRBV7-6	CASSPGGSKETQYF	TGTGCCAGCAGCCCAGGGGGGTCGAAGGAGACCCAGTACTTC
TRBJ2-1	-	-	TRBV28	CASSQVGGADEQFF	TGTGCCAGCAGTCAAGTAGGGGGGGCGGACGAGCAGTTCTTC
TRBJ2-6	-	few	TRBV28	CASSLGSARPGANVLTF	TGTGCCAGCAGTTTGGGGTCCGCGCGGCCTGGGGCCAACGTCCTGACTTTC
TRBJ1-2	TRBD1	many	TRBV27	CASSDRGWYGYTF	TGTGCCAGCAGTGACAGGGGGTGGTATGGCTACACCTTC
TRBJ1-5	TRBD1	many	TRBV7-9	CASSHGTGGNQPQHF	TGTGCCAGCAGCCACGGGACAGGGGGCAATCAGCCCCAGCATTTT
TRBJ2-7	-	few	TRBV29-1	CSAGWGDGEQYF	TGCAGCGCTGGATGGGGGGACGGCGAGCAGTACTTC
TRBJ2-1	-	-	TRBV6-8	CASSYSMGGRGDEQFF	TGTGCCAGCAGTTACTCGATGGGGGGCCGGGGGGATGAGCAGTTCTTC
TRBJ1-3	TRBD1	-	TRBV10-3	CAITGTGGGNTIYF	TGTGCCATCACCGGGACAGGGGGCGGAAACACCATATATTTT
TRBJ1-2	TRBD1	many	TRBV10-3	CAISGSGTGYLNGGYTF	TGTGCCATCAGTGGATCCGGGACAGGGTATTTGAATGGGGGCTACACCTTC
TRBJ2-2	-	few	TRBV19	CASSPTQTYAGELFF	TGTGCCAGTAGTCCGACTCAAACCTACGCCGGGGAGCTGTTTTTT
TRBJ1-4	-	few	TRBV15	CATSGPRGSNEKLFF	TGTGCCACCAGCGGACCTCGGGGGAGTAATGAAAAACTGTTTTTT
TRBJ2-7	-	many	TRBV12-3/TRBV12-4	CASSFLGSYEQYF	TGTGCCAGCAGTTTTCTCGGATCCTACGAGCAGTACTTC
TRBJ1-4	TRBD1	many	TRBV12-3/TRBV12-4	CASSLEQGAGEKLFF	TGTGCCAGCAGTTTAGAACAGGGGGCTGGGGAAAAACTGTTTTTT
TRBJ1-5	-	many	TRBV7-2	CASSLVDSNQPQHF	TGTGCCAGCAGCTTAGTAGATAGCAATCAGCCCCAGCATTTT
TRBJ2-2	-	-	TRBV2	CASPNTGELFF	TGTGCCTCCCCGAACACCGGGGAGCTGTTTTTT
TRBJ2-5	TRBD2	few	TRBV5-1	CASSFGLADSPDQETQYF	TGCGCCAGCAGCTTCGGACTAGCGGACTCTCCGGACCAAGAGACCCAGTACTTC
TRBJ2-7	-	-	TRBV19	CASSMTGLEEQYF	TGTGCCAGTAGTATGACAGGTCTAGAGGAGCAGTACTTC
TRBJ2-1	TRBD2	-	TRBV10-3	CAISESAGDSYNEQFF	TGTGCCATCAGTGAGTCGGCGGGGGACTCCTACAATGAGCAGTTCTTC
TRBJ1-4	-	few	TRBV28	CASSPTDFNEKLFF	TGTGCCAGCAGTCCGACGGATTTTAATGAAAAACTGTTTTTT
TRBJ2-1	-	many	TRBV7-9	CASSLLQGTEQFF	TGTGCCAGCAGCTTACTTCAAGGGACTGAGCAGTTCTTC
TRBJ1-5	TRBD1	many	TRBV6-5	CASSYGTGHNQPQHF	TGTGCCAGCAGTTACGGGACAGGCCACAATCAGCCCCAGCATTTT
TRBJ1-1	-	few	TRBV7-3	CASSLSRWTEAFF	TGTGCCAGCAGCTTAAGCAGGTGGACTGAAGCTTTCTTT
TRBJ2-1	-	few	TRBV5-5	CASSLYQNEQFF	TGTGCCAGCAGCTTGTATCAAAATGAGCAGTTCTTC
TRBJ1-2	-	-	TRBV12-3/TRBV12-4	CASSLTGIGDGYTF	TGTGCCAGCAGTTTAACGGGTATCGGCGATGGCTACACCTTC
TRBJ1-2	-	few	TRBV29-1	CSVVDDWDYGYTF	TGCAGCGTTGTGGACGACTGGGACTATGGCTACACCTTC
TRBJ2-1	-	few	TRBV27	CASSPPPGATAWDEQFF	TGTGCCAGCAGTCCACCCCCGGGGGCCACCGCCTGGGATGAGCAGTTCTTC
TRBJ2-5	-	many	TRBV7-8	CASSLGAETQYF	TGTGCCAGCAGCCTAGGCGCGGAGACCCAGTACTTC
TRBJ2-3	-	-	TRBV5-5	CASSAAGYTDTQYF	TGTGCCAGCAGCGCGGCGGGGTACACAGATACGCAGTATTTT